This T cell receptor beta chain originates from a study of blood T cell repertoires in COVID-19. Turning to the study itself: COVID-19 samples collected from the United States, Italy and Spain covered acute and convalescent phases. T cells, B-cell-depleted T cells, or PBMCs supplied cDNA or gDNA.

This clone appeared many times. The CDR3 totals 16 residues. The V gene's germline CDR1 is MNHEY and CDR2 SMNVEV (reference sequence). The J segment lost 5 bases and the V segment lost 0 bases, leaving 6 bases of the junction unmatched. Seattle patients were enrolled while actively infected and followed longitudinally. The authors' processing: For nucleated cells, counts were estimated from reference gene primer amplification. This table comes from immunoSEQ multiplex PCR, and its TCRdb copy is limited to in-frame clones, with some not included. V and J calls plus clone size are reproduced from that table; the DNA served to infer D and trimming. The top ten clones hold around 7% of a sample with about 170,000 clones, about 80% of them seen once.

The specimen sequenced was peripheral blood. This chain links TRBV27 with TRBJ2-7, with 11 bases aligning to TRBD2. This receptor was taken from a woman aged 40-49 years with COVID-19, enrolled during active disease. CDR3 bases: TGTGCCAGCAGTTTATCTCCTAGCGGGAGGACCCACGAGCAGTACTTC. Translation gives CASSLSPSGRTHEQYF.